Detailed here is one T cell receptor (beta chain). The sample originates from a study of T cell changes during pregnancy in multiple sclerosis. This CDR3 has 15 residues. The V and J ends lost 2 bases and 7 bases, in that order; junction bases with no gene match: 5. CDR1 is MDHEN and CDR2 is SYDVKM in the germline V gene. Produced via immunoSEQ multiplex PCR; TCRdb's table is partial and in-frame only. Of 60,000 to 65,000 clones in the sample, more than 90% are singletons; the top ten hold 1.4%. This material consisted of peripheral blood, taken in the second trimester of pregnancy. This receptor was identified in a female donor with multiple sclerosis, enrolled in a pregnancy study. V is TRBV28 and J is TRBJ2-1; 10 nucleotides match TRBD2. CDR3 residues: CASSLGASGSNEQFF. Written as DNA, the CDR3 is TGTGCCAGCAGTTTAGGGGCTAGCGGGAGTAATGAGCAGTTCTTC.